This T cell receptor beta chain stems from a study of cytomegalovirus exposure and HLA in healthy donors. General study findings and limits: Some public TCRs appeared in many individuals, while most sequences were rare. Donors were assumed by presence/absence analyses to have roughly uniform sequencing depth. Trimming of TCR beta V- and J-genes showed a link, identified in a later analysis, to a missense DCLRE1C variant.

Per the germline V gene, CDR1 is GTSNPN and CDR2 is SVGIG (reference sequence). The CDR3 is 17 amino acids. Trimming at V came to 2 bases and at J to 2 bases, leaving 6 bases not matched to a gene. A remark on this clone: Its specificity is not known.

The PCR contained 60 Vbeta and 13 Jbeta primers. Clones were sequenced by immunoSEQ multiplex PCR, and TCRdb holds only the in-frame ones, with some missing. The sample includes about 100,000 clones, approximately 89% of them seen just once. J is TRBJ2-3 and V is TRBV30; 14 bases are a match to TRBD2. The sequencing input was PBMCs. This TCR was recovered from a man under 40 in good health and CMV-seronegative. The CDR3 loop is CAWSTPGLAGVTDTQYF. In DNA form, the CDR3 reads TGTGCCTGGAGTACTCCGGGACTAGCGGGGGTCACAGATACGCAGTATTTT.